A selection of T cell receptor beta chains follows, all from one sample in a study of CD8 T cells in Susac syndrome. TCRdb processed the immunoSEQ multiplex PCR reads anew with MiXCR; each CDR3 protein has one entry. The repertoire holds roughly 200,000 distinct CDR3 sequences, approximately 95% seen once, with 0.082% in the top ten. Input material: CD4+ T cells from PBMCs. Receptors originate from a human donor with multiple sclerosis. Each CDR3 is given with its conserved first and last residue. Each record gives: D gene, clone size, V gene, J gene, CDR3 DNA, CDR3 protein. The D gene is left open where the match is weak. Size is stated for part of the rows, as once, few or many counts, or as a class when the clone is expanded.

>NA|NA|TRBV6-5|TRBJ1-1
TGTGCCAGCAGTTATACCGCGGGGTACACTGAAGCTTTCTTT
CASSYTAGYTEAFF
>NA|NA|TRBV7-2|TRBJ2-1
TGTGCCAGCACTCCCCGGGACTCTCACAATGAGCAGTTCTTC
CASTPRDSHNEQFF
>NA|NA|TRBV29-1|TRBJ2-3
TGCAGCGTTGAATTGGCAGTCCGATACACAGATACGCAGTATTTT
CSVELAVRYTDTQYF
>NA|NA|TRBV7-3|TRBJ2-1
TGTGCCAGCAGCTTAGATCTAGGGAAGGACAATGAGCAGTTCTTC
CASSLDLGKDNEQFF
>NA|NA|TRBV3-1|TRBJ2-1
TGTGCCAGCAGCCAAGCGGTCCTTTCCTACAATGAGCAGTTCTTC
CASSQAVLSYNEQFF
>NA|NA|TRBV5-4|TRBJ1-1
TGTGCCAGCAGCTCCGGGGGTAGGGGCGAGGATGAAGCTTTCTTT
CASSSGGRGEDEAFF
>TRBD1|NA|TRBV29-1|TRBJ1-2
TGCAGCGTTGAAGCAGGGGGCGGGTATGGCTACACCTTC
CSVEAGGGYGYTF
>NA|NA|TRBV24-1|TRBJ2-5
TGTGCCACCAGTGAACCCGGTCCTGGACGAGAGACCCAGTACTTC
CATSEPGPGRETQYF
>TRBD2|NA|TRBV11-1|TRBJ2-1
TGTGCCAGCAGCTTAGAGGGGACTAGCGGGCTTTTCTACAATGAGCAGTTCTTC
CASSLEGTSGLFYNEQFF
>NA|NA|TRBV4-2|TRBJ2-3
NA
CASSQVASGTDTQFF
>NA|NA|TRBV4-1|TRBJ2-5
TGCGCCAGCAGCCAAGCCGAAGAGACCCAGTACTTC
CASSQAEETQYF
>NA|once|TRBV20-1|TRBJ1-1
TGCAGTGCTAGAGGTCACAACACTGAAGCTTTCTTT
CSARGHNTEAFF
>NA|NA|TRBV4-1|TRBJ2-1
TGCGCCAGCAGCCAAGAACACGGGGGGCCATACAATGAGCAGTTCTTC
CASSQEHGGPYNEQFF
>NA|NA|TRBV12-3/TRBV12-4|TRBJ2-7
TGTGCCAGCACCCTTACAGCATCCGAGCAGTACTTC
CASTLTASEQYF
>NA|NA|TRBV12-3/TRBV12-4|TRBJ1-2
TGTGCCACTTGTCGATCGATTAACTATGGCTACACCTTC
CATCRSINYGYTF